The clone carrying this T cell receptor beta chain has more than one count but fewer than ten. The method was immunoSEQ multiplex PCR; TCRdb's version includes in-frame clones alone and lacks a portion of them. The sample shows about 98,000 clones, 80% to 90% of them seen only once. The source of the sample is a study of OX40 agonist ivuxolimab in advanced cancers. This CDR3 is built from 16 residues. V lost 4 bases and J lost 0; bases outside the gene matches: 3. CDR1 SGHRS and CDR2 YFSETQ come from the germline V gene. This chain links TRBV5-1 with TRBJ2-1; TRBD2 matches at 11 bases. The clonotype comes from an adult with an advanced solid tumor such as melanoma, head and neck, liver or kidney cancer. The source material was CD4+ or CD8+ T cells sorted from blood, sampled in a trial of the OX40 agonist ivuxolimab. The CDR3 here is CASSLLAGASYNEQFF. The CDR3 DNA follows: TGCGCCAGCAGCCTACTAGCGGGGGCCTCCTACAATGAGCAGTTCTTC.